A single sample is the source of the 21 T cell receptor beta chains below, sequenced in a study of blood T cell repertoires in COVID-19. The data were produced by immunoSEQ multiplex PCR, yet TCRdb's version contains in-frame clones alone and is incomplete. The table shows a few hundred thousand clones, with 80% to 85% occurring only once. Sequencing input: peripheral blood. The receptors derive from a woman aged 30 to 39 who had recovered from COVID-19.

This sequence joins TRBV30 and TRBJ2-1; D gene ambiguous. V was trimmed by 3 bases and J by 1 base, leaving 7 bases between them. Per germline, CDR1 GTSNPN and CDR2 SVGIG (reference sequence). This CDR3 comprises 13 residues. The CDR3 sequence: CAWSGWSYNEQFF. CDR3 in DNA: TGTGCCTGGAGCGGGTGGTCCTACAATGAGCAGTTCTTC. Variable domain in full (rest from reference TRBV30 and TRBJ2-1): SQTIHQWPATLVQPVGSPLSLECTVEGTSNPNLYWYRQAAGRGLQLLFYSVGIGQISSEVPQNLSASRPQDRQFILSSKKLLLSDSGFYLCAWSGWSYNEQFFGPGTRLTVL.

The CDR3 here is CASSLVTNYGYTF. The CDR3 DNA reads TGCGCCAGCAGCTTGGTTACTAACTATGGCTACACCTTC. The V gene is TRBV5-1, the J gene TRBJ1-2, with D unclear. The CDR3 covers 13 residues. The germline V gene has CDR1 SGHRS and CDR2 YFSETQ. V was trimmed by 0 bases and J by 0 bases, leaving 3 bases between them.

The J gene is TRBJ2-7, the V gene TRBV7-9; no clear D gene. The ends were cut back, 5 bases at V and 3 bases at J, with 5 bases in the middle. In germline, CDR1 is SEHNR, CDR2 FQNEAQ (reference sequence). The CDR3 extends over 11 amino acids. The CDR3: CASSQFYEQYF. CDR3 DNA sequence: TGTGCCAGCAGCCAGTTCTACGAGCAGTACTTC.

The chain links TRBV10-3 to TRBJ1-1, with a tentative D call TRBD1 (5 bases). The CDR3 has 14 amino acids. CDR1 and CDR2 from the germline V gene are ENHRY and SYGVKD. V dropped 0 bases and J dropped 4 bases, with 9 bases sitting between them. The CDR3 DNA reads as TGTGCCATCAGTGAGTCAAAGGGGTTCACTGAAGCTTTCTTT. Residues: CAISESKGFTEAFF.

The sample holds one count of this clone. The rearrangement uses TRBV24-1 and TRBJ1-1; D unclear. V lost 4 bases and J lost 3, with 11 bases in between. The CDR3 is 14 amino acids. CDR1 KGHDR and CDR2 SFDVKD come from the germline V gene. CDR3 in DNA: TGTGCCACCAGTGAATCAGGCTTGCACACTGAAGCTTTCTTT. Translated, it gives CATSESGLHTEAFF.

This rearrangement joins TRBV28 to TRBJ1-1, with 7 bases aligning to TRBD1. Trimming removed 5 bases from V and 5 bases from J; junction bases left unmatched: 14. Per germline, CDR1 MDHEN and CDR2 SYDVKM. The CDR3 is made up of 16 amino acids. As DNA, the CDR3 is TGTGCCAGCAGTCTACACGTTTCAGGGGGGAGGACTGAAGCTTTCTTT. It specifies CASSLHVSGGRTEAFF.

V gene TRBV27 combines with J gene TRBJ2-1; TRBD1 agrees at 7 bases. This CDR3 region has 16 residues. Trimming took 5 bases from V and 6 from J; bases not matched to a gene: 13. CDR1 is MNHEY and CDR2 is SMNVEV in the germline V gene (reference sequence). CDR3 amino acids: CASSQITGTVINEQFF. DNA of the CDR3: TGTGCCAGCAGTCAAATCACCGGGACAGTTATCAATGAGCAGTTCTTC.

For the CDR3, the DNA is TGTGCCTGGAGTGTAGTGAGCGAGCAGTACTTC. Translation gives CAWSVVSEQYF. The rearrangement links TRBV30 to TRBJ2-7; no reliable D call. The CDR3 has 11 residues. Between the trimmed V and J ends, which lost 0 bases and 6 bases, there was a span of 6 bases. Germline values: CDR1 GTSNPN, CDR2 SVGIG (reference sequence).

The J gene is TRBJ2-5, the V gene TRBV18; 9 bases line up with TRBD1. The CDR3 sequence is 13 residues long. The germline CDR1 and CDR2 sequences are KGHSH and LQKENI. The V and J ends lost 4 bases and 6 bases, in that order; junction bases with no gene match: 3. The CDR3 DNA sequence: TGTGCCAGCTCACTCGACAGGGGGAAGACCCAGTACTTC. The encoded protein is CASSLDRGKTQYF.

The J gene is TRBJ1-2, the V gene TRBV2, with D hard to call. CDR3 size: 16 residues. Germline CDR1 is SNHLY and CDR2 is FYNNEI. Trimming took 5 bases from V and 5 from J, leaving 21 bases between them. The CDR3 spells CASSPPLTEGSYGYTF. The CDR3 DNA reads TGTGCCAGCAGTCCGCCCCTGACCGAGGGTTCTTATGGCTACACCTTC.

The CDR3 nucleotides read TGTGCCAGCAGCCTATCGGGACTAGGACTCGAGCAGTACTTC. Its protein product is CASSLSGLGLEQYF. The chain has TRBV7-2 and TRBJ2-7; the match to TRBD2 covers 8 bases. CDR1 and CDR2 from the germline V gene are SGHTA and FQGNSA. V gave up 5 bases and J gave up 6 bases; unmatched junction bases: 9. CDR3 size: 14 residues.

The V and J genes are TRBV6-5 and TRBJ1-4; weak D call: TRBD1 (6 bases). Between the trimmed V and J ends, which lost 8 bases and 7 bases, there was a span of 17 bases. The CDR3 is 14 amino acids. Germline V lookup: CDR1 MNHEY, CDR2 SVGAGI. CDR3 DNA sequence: TGTGCCAGCCGGGCGCAGTTAGGGGGTGAAAAACTGTTTTTT. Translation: CASRAQLGGEKLFF.

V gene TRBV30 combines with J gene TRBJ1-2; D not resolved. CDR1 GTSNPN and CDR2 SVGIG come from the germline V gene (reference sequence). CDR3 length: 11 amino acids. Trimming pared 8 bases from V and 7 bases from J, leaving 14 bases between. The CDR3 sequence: CAHSIFVGYTF. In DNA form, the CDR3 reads TGTGCCCATAGCATATTTGTTGGCTACACCTTC.

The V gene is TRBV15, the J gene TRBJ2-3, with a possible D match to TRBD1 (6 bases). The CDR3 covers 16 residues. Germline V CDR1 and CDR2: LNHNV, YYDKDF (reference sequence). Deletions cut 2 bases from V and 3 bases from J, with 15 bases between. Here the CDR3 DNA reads TGTGCCACCAGCAGAAGACCGGGACATAGTACAGATACGCAGTATTTT. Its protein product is CATSRRPGHSTDTQYF.

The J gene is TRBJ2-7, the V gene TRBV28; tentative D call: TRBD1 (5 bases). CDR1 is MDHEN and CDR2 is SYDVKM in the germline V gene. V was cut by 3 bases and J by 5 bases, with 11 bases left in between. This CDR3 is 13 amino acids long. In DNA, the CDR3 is TGTGCCAGCAGTTTCGACAGTTTCAACGAGCAGTACTTC. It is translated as CASSFDSFNEQYF. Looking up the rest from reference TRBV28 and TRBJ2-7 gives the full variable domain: DVKVTQSSRYLVKRTGEKVFLECVQDMDHENMFWYRQDPGLGLRLIYFSYDVKMKEKGDIPEGYSVSREKKERFSLILESASTNQTSMYLCASSFDSFNEQYFGPGTRLTVT.

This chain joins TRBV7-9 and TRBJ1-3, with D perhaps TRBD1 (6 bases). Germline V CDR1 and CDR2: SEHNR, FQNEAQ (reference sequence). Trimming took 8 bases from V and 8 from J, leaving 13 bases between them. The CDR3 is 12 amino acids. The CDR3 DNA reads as TGTGCCAGCGGAAGACAGGAAGACACCATATATTTT. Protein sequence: CASGRQEDTIYF. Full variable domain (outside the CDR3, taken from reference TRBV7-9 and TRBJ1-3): DTGVSQNPRHKITKRGQNVTFRCDPISEHNRLYWYRQTLGQGPEFLTYFQNEAQLEKSRLLSDRFSAERPKGSFSTLEIQRTEQGDSAMYLCASGRQEDTIYFGEGSWLTVV.

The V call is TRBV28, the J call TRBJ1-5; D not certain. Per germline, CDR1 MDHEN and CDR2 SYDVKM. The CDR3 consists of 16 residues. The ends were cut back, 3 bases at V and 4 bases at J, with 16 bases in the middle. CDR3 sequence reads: CASSFGYRSRNQPQHF. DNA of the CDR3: TGTGCCAGCAGTTTTGGATATCGGTCGAGGAATCAGCCCCAGCATTTT.

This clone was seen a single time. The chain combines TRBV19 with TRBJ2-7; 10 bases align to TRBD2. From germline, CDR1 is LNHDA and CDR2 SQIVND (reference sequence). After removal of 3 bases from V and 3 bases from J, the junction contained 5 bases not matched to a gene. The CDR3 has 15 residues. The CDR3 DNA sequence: TGTGCCAGTAGTATGGGGACTAGCGTCGTCTACGAGCAGTACTTC. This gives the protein CASSMGTSVVYEQYF.

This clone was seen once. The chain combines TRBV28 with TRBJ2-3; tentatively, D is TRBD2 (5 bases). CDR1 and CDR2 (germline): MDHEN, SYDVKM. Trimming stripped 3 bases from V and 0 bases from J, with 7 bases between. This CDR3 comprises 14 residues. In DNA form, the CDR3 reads TGTGCCAGCAGTTTTAGCGTTAGCACAGATACGCAGTATTTT. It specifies CASSFSVSTDTQYF.

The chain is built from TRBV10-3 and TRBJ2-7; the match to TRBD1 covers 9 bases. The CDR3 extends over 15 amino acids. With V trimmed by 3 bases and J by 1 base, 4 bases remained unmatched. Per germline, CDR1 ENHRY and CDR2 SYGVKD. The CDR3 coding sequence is TGTGCCATCAGTGACCGGGACAGGGATTCCTACGAGCAGTACTTC. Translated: CAISDRDRDSYEQYF.

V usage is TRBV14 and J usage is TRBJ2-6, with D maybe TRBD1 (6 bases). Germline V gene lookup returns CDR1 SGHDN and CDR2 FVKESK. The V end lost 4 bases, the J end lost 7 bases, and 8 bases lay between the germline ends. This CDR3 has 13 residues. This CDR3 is CASSPGTANVLTF. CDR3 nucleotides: TGTGCCAGCAGCCCCGGGACAGCCAACGTCCTGACTTTC.